This T cell receptor (beta chain) was recovered during a study of blood T cell repertoires in COVID-19. Study-level background: Material from acute and convalescent COVID-19 was sourced from the United States, Italy and Spain.

The table came from immunoSEQ multiplex PCR; TCRdb's copy has only in-frame clones and leaves some out. The table shows 400,000 to 500,000 clones, with approximately 90% occurring only once. Study members were between about 18 and 100 years old and lived in around 24 US regions. Sequenced sample: PBMCs or T cells enriched from blood (not recorded which). This receptor was identified in a woman between 35 and 50 years old who had recovered from COVID-19.

The chain's CDR3 is CASSTDSLGEKLFF. For the CDR3, the DNA is TGTGCCAGCAGTACTGACAGCCTGGGTGAAAAACTGTTTTTT. This chain connects TRBV6-5 to TRBJ1-4; tentative D call: TRBD1 (5 bases). V lost 5 bases to trimming and J lost 7 bases, with 14 bases between them. This CDR3 is 14 amino acids long. Germline V lookup: CDR1 MNHEY, CDR2 SVGAGI.